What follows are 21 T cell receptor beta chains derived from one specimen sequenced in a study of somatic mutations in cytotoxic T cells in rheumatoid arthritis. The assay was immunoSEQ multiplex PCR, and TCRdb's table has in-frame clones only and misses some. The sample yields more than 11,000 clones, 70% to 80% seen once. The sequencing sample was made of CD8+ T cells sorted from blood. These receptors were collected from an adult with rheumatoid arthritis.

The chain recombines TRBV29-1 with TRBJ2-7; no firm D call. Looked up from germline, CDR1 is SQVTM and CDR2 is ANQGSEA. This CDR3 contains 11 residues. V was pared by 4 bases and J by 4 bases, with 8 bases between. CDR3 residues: CSVVSGYEQYF. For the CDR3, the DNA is TGCAGCGTTGTAAGTGGGTACGAGCAGTACTTC.

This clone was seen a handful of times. CDR3 in DNA: TGTGCCAGCAGCCCAAGGGGCTTCTCCTACGAGCAGTACTTC. Translated: CASSPRGFSYEQYF. The V gene is TRBV7-2, the J gene TRBJ2-7, with D possibly TRBD1 on 5 matching bases. Trimming cost V 5 bases and J 0 bases, with 11 bases left between them. This CDR3 is built from 14 residues. Germline lookup yields CDR1 SGHTA and CDR2 FQGNSA. Based on the CDR3 plus reference TRBV7-2 and TRBJ2-7, the full variable domain is GAGVSQSPSNKVTEKGKDVELRCDPISGHTALYWYRQSLGQGLEFLIYFQGNSAPDKSGLPSDRFSAERTGGSVSTLTIQRTQQEDSAVYLCASSPRGFSYEQYFGPGTRLTVT.

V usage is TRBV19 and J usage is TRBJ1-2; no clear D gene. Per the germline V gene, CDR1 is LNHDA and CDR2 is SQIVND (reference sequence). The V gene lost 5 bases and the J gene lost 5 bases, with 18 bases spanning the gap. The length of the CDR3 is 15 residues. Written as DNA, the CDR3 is TGTGCCAGTAGTTGGAAAGCGGAAACCCAATATGGCTACACCTTC. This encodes CASSWKAETQYGYTF.

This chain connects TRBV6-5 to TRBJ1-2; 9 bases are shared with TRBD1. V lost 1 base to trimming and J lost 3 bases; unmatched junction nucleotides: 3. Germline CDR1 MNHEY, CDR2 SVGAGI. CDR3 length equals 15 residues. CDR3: CASSYYRTGDYGYTF. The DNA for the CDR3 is TGTGCCAGCAGTTACTATAGGACAGGGGACTATGGCTACACCTTC.

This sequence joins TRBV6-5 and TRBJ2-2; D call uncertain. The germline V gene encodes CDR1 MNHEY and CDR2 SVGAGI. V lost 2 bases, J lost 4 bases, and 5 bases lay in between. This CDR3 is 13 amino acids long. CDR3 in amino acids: CASSYTATGELFF. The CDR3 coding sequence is TGTGCCAGCAGTTACACCGCCACCGGGGAGCTGTTTTTT.

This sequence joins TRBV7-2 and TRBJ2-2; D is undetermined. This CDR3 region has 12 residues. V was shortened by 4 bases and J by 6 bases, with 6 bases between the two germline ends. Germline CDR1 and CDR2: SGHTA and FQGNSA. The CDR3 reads CASSSSAGELFF. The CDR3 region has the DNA TGTGCCAGCAGCTCAAGTGCCGGGGAGCTGTTTTTT.

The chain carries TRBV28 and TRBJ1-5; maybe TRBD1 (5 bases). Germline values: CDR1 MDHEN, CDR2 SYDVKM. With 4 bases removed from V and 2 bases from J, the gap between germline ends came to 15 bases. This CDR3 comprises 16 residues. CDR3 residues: CASSSDTYVGNQPQHF. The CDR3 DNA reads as TGTGCCAGCAGTTCGGACACCTACGTGGGCAATCAGCCCCAGCATTTT.

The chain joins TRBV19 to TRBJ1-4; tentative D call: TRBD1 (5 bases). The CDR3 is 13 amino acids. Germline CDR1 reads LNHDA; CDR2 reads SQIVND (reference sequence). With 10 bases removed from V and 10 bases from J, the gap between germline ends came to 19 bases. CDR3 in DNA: TGTGCCACCTCGGACTGGGGACGTGGAAAACTGTTTTTT. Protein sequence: CATSDWGRGKLFF.

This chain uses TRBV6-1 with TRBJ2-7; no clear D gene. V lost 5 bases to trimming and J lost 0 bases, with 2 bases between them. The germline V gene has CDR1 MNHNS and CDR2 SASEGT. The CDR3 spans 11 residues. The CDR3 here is CASSPSYEQYF. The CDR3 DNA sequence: TGTGCCAGCAGTCCCTCCTACGAGCAGTACTTC.

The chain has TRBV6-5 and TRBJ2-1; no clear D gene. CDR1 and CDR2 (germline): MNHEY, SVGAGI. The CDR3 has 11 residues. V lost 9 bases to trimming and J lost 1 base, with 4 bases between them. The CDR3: CASGSYNEQFF. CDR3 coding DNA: TGTGCCAGTGGGTCCTACAATGAGCAGTTCTTC.

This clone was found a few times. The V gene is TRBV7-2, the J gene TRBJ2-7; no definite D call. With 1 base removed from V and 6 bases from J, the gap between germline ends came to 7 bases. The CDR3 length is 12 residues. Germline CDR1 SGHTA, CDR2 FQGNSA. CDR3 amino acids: CASSLGASEQYF. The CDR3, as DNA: TGTGCCAGCAGCTTAGGAGCGTCCGAGCAGTACTTC.

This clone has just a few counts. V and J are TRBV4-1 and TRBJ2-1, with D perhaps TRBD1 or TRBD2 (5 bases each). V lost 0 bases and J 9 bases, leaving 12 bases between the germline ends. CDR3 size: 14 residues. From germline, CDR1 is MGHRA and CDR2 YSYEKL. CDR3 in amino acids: CASSQDQGPSEQFF. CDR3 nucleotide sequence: TGCGCCAGCAGCCAAGACCAGGGACCAAGTGAGCAGTTCTTC.

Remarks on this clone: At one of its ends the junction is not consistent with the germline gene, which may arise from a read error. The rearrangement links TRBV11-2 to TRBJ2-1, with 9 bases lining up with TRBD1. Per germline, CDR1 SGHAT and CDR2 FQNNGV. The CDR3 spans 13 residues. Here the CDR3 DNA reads TGTGCCAGCAGCTTAACAGGGGGCCGTCGCGGGGTCTTC. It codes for CASSLTGGRRGVF.

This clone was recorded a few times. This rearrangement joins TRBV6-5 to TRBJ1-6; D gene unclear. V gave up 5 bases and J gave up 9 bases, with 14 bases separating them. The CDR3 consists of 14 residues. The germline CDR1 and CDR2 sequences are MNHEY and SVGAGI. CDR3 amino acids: CASSEDPESSPLHF. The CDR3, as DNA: TGTGCCAGCAGTGAGGACCCGGAGAGTTCACCCCTCCACTTT.

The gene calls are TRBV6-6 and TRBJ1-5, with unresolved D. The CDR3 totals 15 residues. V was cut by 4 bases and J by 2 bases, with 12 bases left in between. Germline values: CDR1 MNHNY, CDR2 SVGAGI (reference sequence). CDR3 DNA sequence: TGTGCCAGCAGTTTGACACAGAGGGGCAATCAGCCCCAGCATTTT. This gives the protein CASSLTQRGNQPQHF.

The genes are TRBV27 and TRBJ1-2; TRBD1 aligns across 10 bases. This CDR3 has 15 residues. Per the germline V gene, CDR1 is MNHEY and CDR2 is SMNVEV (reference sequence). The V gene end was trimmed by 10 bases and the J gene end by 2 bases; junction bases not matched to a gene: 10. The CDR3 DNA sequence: TGTGCCACCTCCGTGATGGGACAGGGGAACTATGGCTACACCTTC. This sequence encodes CATSVMGQGNYGYTF.

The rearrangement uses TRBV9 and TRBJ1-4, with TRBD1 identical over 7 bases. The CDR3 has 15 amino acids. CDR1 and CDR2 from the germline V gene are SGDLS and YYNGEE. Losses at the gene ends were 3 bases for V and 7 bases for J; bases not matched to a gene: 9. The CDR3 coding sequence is TGTGCCAGCAGCGCGACCGGGACAGTATTTGAAAAACTGTTTTTT. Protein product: CASSATGTVFEKLFF.

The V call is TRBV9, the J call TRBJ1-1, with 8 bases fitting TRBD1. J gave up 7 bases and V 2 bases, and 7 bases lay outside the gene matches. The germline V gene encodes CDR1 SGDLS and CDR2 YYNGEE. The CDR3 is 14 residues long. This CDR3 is CASSVSQGESEAFF. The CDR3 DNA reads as TGTGCCAGCAGCGTGTCACAGGGGGAAAGTGAAGCTTTCTTT.

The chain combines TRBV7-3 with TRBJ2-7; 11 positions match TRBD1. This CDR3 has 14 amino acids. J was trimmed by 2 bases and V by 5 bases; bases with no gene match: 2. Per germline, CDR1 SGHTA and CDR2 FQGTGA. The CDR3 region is CASSVGQGAYEQYF. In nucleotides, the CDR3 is TGTGCCAGCAGCGTGGGACAGGGGGCCTACGAGCAGTACTTC.

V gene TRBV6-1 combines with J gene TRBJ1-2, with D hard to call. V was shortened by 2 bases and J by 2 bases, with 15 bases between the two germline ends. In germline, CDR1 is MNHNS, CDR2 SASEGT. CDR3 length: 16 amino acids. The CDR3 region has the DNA TGTGCCAGCAGTGAAAGGGTACAACGATTCAACTATGGCTACACCTTC. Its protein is CASSERVQRFNYGYTF.

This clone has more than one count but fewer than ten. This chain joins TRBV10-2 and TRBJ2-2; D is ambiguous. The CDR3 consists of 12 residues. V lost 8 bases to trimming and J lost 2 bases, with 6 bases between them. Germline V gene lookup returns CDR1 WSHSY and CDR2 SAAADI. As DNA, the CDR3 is TGCGCCAGCCGCAGAAACACCGGGGAGCTGTTTTTT. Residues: CASRRNTGELFF.